The rows below give T cell receptor beta chains drawn from one sample of a study of OX40 agonist ivuxolimab in advanced cancers. Assay used: immunoSEQ multiplex PCR; TCRdb lists only in-frame clones, some missing. The profile shows around 70,000 clones, 85% of them singletons. The sequencing used CD4+ or CD8+ T cells sorted from blood, collected in a trial of the OX40 agonist ivuxolimab. These receptors were taken from an adult with an advanced solid tumor such as melanoma, head and neck, liver or kidney cancer. Both conserved end residues are part of each CDR3. Fields, in order: CDR3 DNA, CDR3 protein, D gene, clone size, J gene, V gene. The D gene is left open where the match is weak. The size of a clone is reported for some rows only, either as once, few or many, or as a class for expanded clones.

CDR3 DNA: TGTGCCAGTAGTGGGGGGAGGGCCTACGAGCAGTACTTC
CDR3 protein: CASSGGRAYEQYF
D gene: TRBD2
clone size: .
J gene: TRBJ2-7
V gene: TRBV19

CDR3 DNA: TGTGCCAGCAGCCCGGGACTAGCGGGATCGCATGAGCAGTTCTTC
CDR3 protein: CASSPGLAGSHEQFF
D gene: TRBD2
clone size: few
J gene: TRBJ2-1
V gene: TRBV7-8

CDR3 DNA: TGTGCCAGCAGCTTAGGTACAGCTCAAGAGACCCAGTACTTC
CDR3 protein: CASSLGTAQETQYF
D gene: .
clone size: .
J gene: TRBJ2-5
V gene: TRBV7-8

CDR3 DNA: TGTGCCAGCAGGCCGGACAGGGGGAGCTCCTACGAGCAGTACTTC
CDR3 protein: CASRPDRGSSYEQYF
D gene: TRBD1
clone size: .
J gene: TRBJ2-7
V gene: TRBV6-6

CDR3 DNA: TGTGCCAGCAGCTTAGCAACAGGGTTTGGCTACACCTTC
CDR3 protein: CASSLATGFGYTF
D gene: .
clone size: .
J gene: TRBJ1-2
V gene: TRBV7-9

CDR3 DNA: TGTGCCAGCAAGATTACCGACAGGCCGAGTGGGGGGCAGTACTTC
CDR3 protein: CASKITDRPSGGQYF
D gene: .
clone size: .
J gene: TRBJ2-7
V gene: TRBV28

CDR3 DNA: TGTGCCAGCAGTGATTATGGCTACACCTTC
CDR3 protein: CASSDYGYTF
D gene: .
clone size: .
J gene: TRBJ1-2
V gene: TRBV25-1

CDR3 DNA: TGTGCCAGCAGAATAGATACAGGGGGGAACACTGAAGCTTTCTTT
CDR3 protein: CASRIDTGGNTEAFF
D gene: TRBD1
clone size: .
J gene: TRBJ1-1
V gene: TRBV11-3

CDR3 DNA: TGTGCCAGCAGCTTAGCGGGGGGCGTTGGTCAGCCCCAGCATTTT
CDR3 protein: CASSLAGGVGQPQHF
D gene: .
clone size: few
J gene: TRBJ1-5
V gene: TRBV7-2

CDR3 DNA: TGTGCCAGCAGCTTAGATAGGGGCGGTCGCGCGGGAGGCCGGGACGAGCAGTACTTC
CDR3 protein: CASSLDRGGRAGGRDEQYF
D gene: TRBD2
clone size: few
J gene: TRBJ2-7
V gene: TRBV11-2

CDR3 DNA: TGTGCCTGGAGGACGCAGGGGGCGAGTCCCGAGCAGTACTTC
CDR3 protein: CAWRTQGASPEQYF
D gene: TRBD1
clone size: .
J gene: TRBJ2-7
V gene: TRBV30

CDR3 DNA: TGTGCCAGCAGGAACCCCAGCCTTGCGGGAGTAAACACAGATACGCAGTATTTT
CDR3 protein: CASRNPSLAGVNTDTQYF
D gene: TRBD2
clone size: few
J gene: TRBJ2-3
V gene: TRBV7-2

CDR3 DNA: TGTGCCAGCAGTGGTCAGGGGGCGTTACAGCCCCAGCATTTT
CDR3 protein: CASSGQGALQPQHF
D gene: TRBD1
clone size: .
J gene: TRBJ1-5
V gene: TRBV2

CDR3 DNA: TGCGCCAGCAGCCAAGATGGTGGGGGTTATGAGACCCAGTACTTC
CDR3 protein: CASSQDGGGYETQYF
D gene: .
clone size: .
J gene: TRBJ2-5
V gene: TRBV4-1

CDR3 DNA: TGTGCCAGTAGTGATGACCTTTCCTGGGGTGAAAAACTGTTTTTT
CDR3 protein: CASSDDLSWGEKLFF
D gene: .
clone size: .
J gene: TRBJ1-4
V gene: TRBV19

CDR3 DNA: TGTGCCAGCAGTGACTGGATAGACACCGGGGAGCTGTTTTTT
CDR3 protein: CASSDWIDTGELFF
D gene: .
clone size: .
J gene: TRBJ2-2
V gene: TRBV6-4

CDR3 DNA: TGTGCCACCCGGGAGGGACGCCTAAATGAAAAACTGTTTTTT
CDR3 protein: CATREGRLNEKLFF
D gene: .
clone size: few
J gene: TRBJ1-4
V gene: TRBV2

CDR3 DNA: TGTGCCAGCAAAGCTGGAAACACCATATATTTT
CDR3 protein: CASKAGNTIYF
D gene: .
clone size: .
J gene: TRBJ1-3
V gene: TRBV28

CDR3 DNA: TGTGCCAGCAGCTTTTACAATCAGCCCCAGCATTTT
CDR3 protein: CASSFYNQPQHF
D gene: .
clone size: once
J gene: TRBJ1-5
V gene: TRBV5-8

CDR3 DNA: TGTGCCAGCAGCCGACAGGAAAAACTGTTTTTT
CDR3 protein: CASSRQEKLFF
D gene: .
clone size: once
J gene: TRBJ1-4
V gene: TRBV2

CDR3 DNA: TGCGCCAGCAGCCGTGGACTTTCGCAAGAGACCCAGTACTTC
CDR3 protein: CASSRGLSQETQYF
D gene: .
clone size: .
J gene: TRBJ2-5
V gene: TRBV5-1

CDR3 DNA: TGTGCTAGTGGTCAGAGTGTTGGAGCTCGGACTGAAGCTTTCTTT
CDR3 protein: CASGQSVGARTEAFF
D gene: .
clone size: .
J gene: TRBJ1-1
V gene: TRBV12-5

CDR3 DNA: TGTGCCAGCAGCACGACTAGGGGTGAGCAGTTCTTC
CDR3 protein: CASSTTRGEQFF
D gene: .
clone size: .
J gene: TRBJ2-1
V gene: TRBV5-4

CDR3 DNA: TGTGCCAGCTCACCGGGACAGGGGGCTGGGGCCAACGTCCTGACTTTC
CDR3 protein: CASSPGQGAGANVLTF
D gene: TRBD1
clone size: .
J gene: TRBJ2-6
V gene: TRBV18

CDR3 DNA: TGCAGCGTTGAACGACAGGAGGTCGGCTACACCTTC
CDR3 protein: CSVERQEVGYTF
D gene: .
clone size: .
J gene: TRBJ1-2
V gene: TRBV29-1

CDR3 DNA: TGTGCCAGCGTGACAGGCGCCGGTGCCTACGAGCAGTACTTC
CDR3 protein: CASVTGAGAYEQYF
D gene: .
clone size: .
J gene: TRBJ2-7
V gene: TRBV6-1

CDR3 DNA: TGTGCCAGTAGGCGGGACAGGGTTGGCAAAAACATTCAGTACTTC
CDR3 protein: CASRRDRVGKNIQYF
D gene: TRBD1
clone size: .
J gene: TRBJ2-4
V gene: TRBV19

CDR3 DNA: TGTGCCAGCAGTTACTCGTTTAGCGGAACAGATACGCAGTATTTT
CDR3 protein: CASSYSFSGTDTQYF
D gene: .
clone size: few
J gene: TRBJ2-3
V gene: TRBV6-6

CDR3 DNA: TGTGCCAGTAGTGAGACTAGCGGTTACAATGAGCAGTTCTTC
CDR3 protein: CASSETSGYNEQFF
D gene: TRBD2
clone size: .
J gene: TRBJ2-1
V gene: TRBV19

CDR3 DNA: TGTGCCTGGAGTGCCCTAGGGTATTCTAACTATGGCTACACCTTC
CDR3 protein: CAWSALGYSNYGYTF
D gene: .
clone size: .
J gene: TRBJ1-2
V gene: TRBV30

CDR3 DNA: TGTGCCAGCAGCCTGAAGTGGGGGGTGGAGACCCAGTACTTC
CDR3 protein: CASSLKWGVETQYF
D gene: .
clone size: .
J gene: TRBJ2-5
V gene: TRBV5-4

CDR3 DNA: TGCGCCAGCAGCCGTACTACTTCCGTCGGGGCTGGGGCCAACGTCCTGACTTTC
CDR3 protein: CASSRTTSVGAGANVLTF
D gene: .
clone size: .
J gene: TRBJ2-6
V gene: TRBV4-1

CDR3 DNA: TGTGCCAGCAGTCCCCAGGGAGGCCAAGAGACCCAGTACTTC
CDR3 protein: CASSPQGGQETQYF
D gene: .
clone size: .
J gene: TRBJ2-5
V gene: TRBV25-1

CDR3 DNA: TGTGCCAGCAGCTCCGAGGCAACTGAAGCTTTCTTT
CDR3 protein: CASSSEATEAFF
D gene: .
clone size: .
J gene: TRBJ1-1
V gene: TRBV7-2

CDR3 DNA: TGTGCCAGCAGTTACGTAGCGGGAGGGGGATACAATGAGCAGTTCTTC
CDR3 protein: CASSYVAGGGYNEQFF
D gene: TRBD2
clone size: .
J gene: TRBJ2-1
V gene: TRBV6-5

CDR3 DNA: TGTGCCAGCAGCTTAGCGCTTGGGGGCTACGAGCAGTACTTC
CDR3 protein: CASSLALGGYEQYF
D gene: .
clone size: few
J gene: TRBJ2-7
V gene: TRBV7-2

CDR3 DNA: TGTGCCAGTAGTATCGATTATTCTGGAAACACCATATATTTT
CDR3 protein: CASSIDYSGNTIYF
D gene: .
clone size: .
J gene: TRBJ1-3
V gene: TRBV19

CDR3 DNA: TGTGCCAGCAGTTTAAGAACAGGGACTGATGGCTACACCTTC
CDR3 protein: CASSLRTGTDGYTF
D gene: .
clone size: few
J gene: TRBJ1-2
V gene: TRBV27

CDR3 DNA: TGTGCCAGCAGTTCGGGGACAGTAAACACTGAAGCTTTCTTT
CDR3 protein: CASSSGTVNTEAFF
D gene: TRBD1
clone size: once
J gene: TRBJ1-1
V gene: TRBV6-6

CDR3 DNA: TGTGCCACCAGCAGAGATGACCGCAATCAGCCCCAGCATTTT
CDR3 protein: CATSRDDRNQPQHF
D gene: .
clone size: .
J gene: TRBJ1-5
V gene: TRBV15

CDR3 DNA: TGCGCCAGCAGCAAGGACAAGAACACTGAAGCTTTCTTT
CDR3 protein: CASSKDKNTEAFF
D gene: .
clone size: .
J gene: TRBJ1-1
V gene: TRBV5-1

CDR3 DNA: TGTGCCAGCAGCCTGCGACAGGGGAGGAATGAGCAGTTCTTC
CDR3 protein: CASSLRQGRNEQFF
D gene: TRBD1
clone size: .
J gene: TRBJ2-1
V gene: TRBV5-4

CDR3 DNA: TGTGCCAGCAGCCCCAGTTCCGCGGGACGTGGGGAGCAGTACTTC
CDR3 protein: CASSPSSAGRGEQYF
D gene: .
clone size: .
J gene: TRBJ2-7
V gene: TRBV5-4

CDR3 DNA: TGCGCCAGCAGCTTGGCCCGGCAGAGTCAAGAGACCCAGTACTTC
CDR3 protein: CASSLARQSQETQYF
D gene: .
clone size: .
J gene: TRBJ2-5
V gene: TRBV5-1

CDR3 DNA: TGCGCCAGCAGCTTTGGAGGCTACGAGCAGTACTTC
CDR3 protein: CASSFGGYEQYF
D gene: .
clone size: .
J gene: TRBJ2-7
V gene: TRBV5-1

CDR3 DNA: TGTGCCAGCAGTTTGTACAGGGTCCAATCGACCTACGAGCAGTACTTC
CDR3 protein: CASSLYRVQSTYEQYF
D gene: .
clone size: .
J gene: TRBJ2-7
V gene: TRBV28

CDR3 DNA: TGTGCCAGCACTAGGGCGGTCGTACGGGTGGTGCGAAATGAGCAGTTCTTC
CDR3 protein: CASTRAVVRVVRNEQFF
D gene: .
clone size: .
J gene: TRBJ2-1
V gene: TRBV27

CDR3 DNA: TGTGCCTGGAGTGTCGGAGAGACCCAGTACTTC
CDR3 protein: CAWSVGETQYF
D gene: .
clone size: .
J gene: TRBJ2-5
V gene: TRBV30

CDR3 DNA: TGTGCCATCAGTCAAGGGGATGTGAACACTGAAGCTTTCTTT
CDR3 protein: CAISQGDVNTEAFF
D gene: .
clone size: .
J gene: TRBJ1-1
V gene: TRBV10-3

CDR3 DNA: TGTGCCAGCAGTTTATCGGGAGGGAACACTGAAGCTTTCTTT
CDR3 protein: CASSLSGGNTEAFF
D gene: .
clone size: .
J gene: TRBJ1-1
V gene: TRBV27

CDR3 DNA: TGTGCCAGCAGCTTGGGAAAAACAGGGGGGAACGAGCAGTACTTC
CDR3 protein: CASSLGKTGGNEQYF
D gene: TRBD1
clone size: .
J gene: TRBJ2-7
V gene: TRBV5-4

CDR3 DNA: TGTGCCAGCAGGGGGAACACTGAAGCTTTCTTT
CDR3 protein: CASRGNTEAFF
D gene: .
clone size: .
J gene: TRBJ1-1
V gene: TRBV25-1

CDR3 DNA: TGTGCCAGCAGCCAAATAGCGGGACACCCCCTTGGGAATGAGCAGTTCTTC
CDR3 protein: CASSQIAGHPLGNEQFF
D gene: TRBD2
clone size: .
J gene: TRBJ2-1
V gene: TRBV7-3

CDR3 DNA: TGTGCCAGCAGTTTTCAGGCTTTGAGGGGTGAAGCTTTCTTT
CDR3 protein: CASSFQALRGEAFF
D gene: .
clone size: .
J gene: TRBJ1-1
V gene: TRBV28

CDR3 DNA: TGTGCCAGCAGCCAGGGCGGGTTATCTGGAAACACCATATATTTT
CDR3 protein: CASSQGGLSGNTIYF
D gene: .
clone size: .
J gene: TRBJ1-3
V gene: TRBV5-5

CDR3 DNA: TGTGCCAGCAGCCTCAGGTGGGACACTGAAGCTTTCTTT
CDR3 protein: CASSLRWDTEAFF
D gene: .
clone size: .
J gene: TRBJ1-1
V gene: TRBV5-8

CDR3 DNA: TGTGCCAGTATTGGAAGGCCCGAACACGCTGAAGCTTTCTTT
CDR3 protein: CASIGRPEHAEAFF
D gene: .
clone size: .
J gene: TRBJ1-1
V gene: TRBV19